These 17 T cell receptor beta chains were sequenced from one sample in a study of OX40 agonist ivuxolimab in advanced cancers. Generated by immunoSEQ multiplex PCR, the TCRdb table keeps only in-frame clones and is missing some. The data show over 45,000 clones, approximately 88% seen once. The specimen was CD4+ or CD8+ T cells sorted from blood, collected in a trial of the OX40 agonist ivuxolimab. The receptors were sampled from an adult with an advanced solid tumor such as melanoma, head and neck, liver or kidney cancer.

The J gene is TRBJ1-1, the V gene TRBV29-1; unclear D gene. Germline V gives CDR1 SQVTM, CDR2 ANQGSEA. The length of the CDR3 is 14 residues. V shed 1 base and J shed 2 bases, with 11 bases lying between them. CDR3 DNA sequence: TGCAGCGTTGAAGCGGACCTTACTAACACTGAAGCTTTCTTT. Amino acid sequence: CSVEADLTNTEAFF.

This clone appeared a few times. The CDR3 sequence: CATAAANTDTQYF. DNA for the CDR3: TGTGCCACCGCGGCGGCCAACACAGATACGCAGTATTTT. The gene calls are TRBV19 and TRBJ2-3; D is uncertain. This CDR3 contains 13 residues. Deletions cut 10 bases from V and 2 bases from J, with 13 bases between. Germline V gives CDR1 LNHDA, CDR2 SQIVND (reference sequence).

With respect to this clone: At one end, the junction sequence differs from germline, possibly due to a read error. The chain has TRBV7-9 and TRBJ1-4, with D tentatively TRBD1 (6 bases). CDR3 length equals 15 residues. Germline V CDR1 and CDR2: SEHNR, FQNEAQ (reference sequence). CDR3 region: CASSLAQGSNEKLFF. The DNA of the CDR3 is TGTGCCAGCAGTTTAGCGCAGGGGTCTAATGAAAAACTGTTTTTT.

V is TRBV19 and J is TRBJ1-4, with D possibly being TRBD1 (6 bases). The CDR3 is 15 amino acids. Germline-derived CDR1 and CDR2 are LNHDA and SQIVND (reference sequence). Trimming removed 6 bases from V and 2 bases from J, with 13 bases in between. CDR3 protein: CASRQTGTTNEKLFF. The CDR3 bases are TGTGCCAGTAGGCAAACAGGGACCACTAATGAAAAACTGTTTTTT.

The chain couples TRBV7-6 to TRBJ2-7, with TRBD2 matching 11 bases. V was clipped by 6 bases and J by 2 bases; unmatched bases: 0. The CDR3 totals 13 residues. Germline V gives CDR1 SGHVS, CDR2 FNYEAQ. DNA for the CDR3: TGTGCCAGCAGTAGCGGGGGGGCCTACGAGCAGTACTTC. Encoded protein: CASSSGGAYEQYF.

J is TRBJ1-2 and V is TRBV6-5; weak D call: TRBD1 (5 bases). Germline V CDR1 and CDR2: MNHEY, SVGAGI. V was trimmed by 5 bases and J by 7 bases, leaving 17 bases between them. This CDR3 contains 14 residues. CDR3 DNA: TGTGCCAGCAGTCCCCCGGGCGGGGCTCTTGGCTACACCTTC. The encoded protein is CASSPPGGALGYTF.

This clone was seen a few times. The DNA of the CDR3 is TGTGCCAGCAGTTCCACTAGCAGGGTGGAGACCCAGTACTTC. Protein product: CASSSTSRVETQYF. This chain uses TRBV28 with TRBJ2-5, with D possibly TRBD2 on 6 matching bases. The CDR3 totals 14 residues. Per the germline V gene, CDR1 is MDHEN and CDR2 is SYDVKM. V lost 4 bases to trimming and J lost 5 bases, with 14 bases between them.

The chain is built from TRBV7-9 and TRBJ2-2; D uncertain. This CDR3 is 13 amino acids long. Trimming removed 6 bases from V and 3 bases from J, with 8 bases in between. Germline loops: CDR1 SEHNR, CDR2 FQNEAQ (reference sequence). The CDR3 loop is CASRGPDTGELFF. CDR3 nucleotide sequence: TGTGCCAGCAGGGGCCCGGACACCGGGGAGCTGTTTTTT.

The CDR3 sequence: CASSHRDGQETQYF. The CDR3 region has the DNA TGTGCCAGCAGTCACCGGGACGGACAAGAGACCCAGTACTTC. The chain carries TRBV5-4 and TRBJ2-5, with D tentatively TRBD1 or TRBD2 (5 bases each). There are 14 residues in the CDR3. Trimming removed 5 bases from V and 2 bases from J, with 13 bases in between. CDR1 and CDR2 (germline): SGHNT, YYREEE (reference sequence). The full variable domain, in which reference TRBV5-4 and TRBJ2-5 provide the parts outside the CDR3, is ETGVTQSPTHLIKTRGQQVTLRCSSQSGHNTVSWYQQALGQGPQFIFQYYREEENGRGNFPPRFSGLQFPNYSSELNVNALELDDSALYLCASSHRDGQETQYFGPGTRLLVL.

V is TRBV28 and J is TRBJ2-7, with TRBD2 identical over 8 bases. This CDR3 is 15 amino acids long. In germline, CDR1 is MDHEN, CDR2 SYDVKM. Unmatched junction bases numbered 9, after V lost 7 bases and J lost 1 base. The CDR3 sequence is CASKGPASGSYEQYF. The CDR3 DNA reads as TGTGCCAGCAAGGGTCCGGCTAGCGGGTCCTACGAGCAGTACTTC.

The table lists this clone with a count of one. The V gene is TRBV7-9, the J gene TRBJ2-1, with D possibly being TRBD1 (6 bases). With 1 base removed from V and 4 bases from J, the gap between germline ends came to 11 bases. The CDR3 is made up of 15 amino acids. CDR1 is SEHNR and CDR2 is FQNEAQ in the germline V gene (reference sequence). The CDR3 DNA follows: TGTGCCAGCAGCTTAGGGCAGGGGATTTACAATGAGCAGTTCTTC. Translation gives CASSLGQGIYNEQFF. Together with reference TRBV7-9 and TRBJ2-1, the CDR3 gives the full variable domain: DTGVSQNPRHKITKRGQNVTFRCDPISEHNRLYWYRQTLGQGPEFLTYFQNEAQLEKSRLLSDRFSAERPKGSFSTLEIQRTEQGDSAMYLCASSLGQGIYNEQFFGPGTRLTVL.

The rearrangement joins TRBV6-5 to TRBJ1-6, with D perhaps TRBD1 (6 bases). Between the trimmed V and J ends, which lost 6 bases and 6 bases, there was a span of 12 bases. Germline V gives CDR1 MNHEY, CDR2 SVGAGI. The CDR3 length is 14 residues. CDR3 residues: CASRIDRFNSPLHF. CDR3 nucleotide sequence: TGTGCCAGCAGGATCGACAGGTTTAATTCACCCCTCCACTTT.

This chain joins TRBV4-1 and TRBJ1-1; D not certain. V was trimmed by 2 bases and J by 5 bases, leaving 15 bases between them. The CDR3 is 15 residues long. Germline V CDR1 and CDR2: MGHRA, YSYEKL. CDR3 residues: CASSQTTRRETEAFF. The CDR3 nucleotides read TGCGCCAGCAGCCAAACTACTCGACGGGAAACTGAAGCTTTCTTT.

Only one count was recorded for this clone. V gene TRBV5-5 combines with J gene TRBJ2-3; maybe TRBD1 (6 bases). Germline values: CDR1 SGHKS, CDR2 YYEKEE (reference sequence). CDR3 length: 16 residues. The V gene lost 6 bases and the J gene lost 3 bases, with 20 bases spanning the gap. Here the CDR3 reads CASTLTGFDETDTQYF. The DNA for the CDR3 is TGTGCCAGCACCCTCACAGGGTTTGATGAGACAGATACGCAGTATTTT. Drawing the rest from reference TRBV5-5 and TRBJ2-3, the complete variable domain is DAGVTQSPTHLIKTRGQQVTLRCSPISGHKSVSWYQQVLGQGPQFIFQYYEKEERGRGNFPDRFSARQFPNYSSELNVNALLLGDSALYLCASTLTGFDETDTQYFGPGTRLTVL.

This chain uses TRBV28 with TRBJ2-1, with 7 bases aligning to TRBD1. The J segment lost 7 bases and the V segment lost 6 bases, leaving 15 bases of the junction unmatched. CDR1 and CDR2 from the germline V gene are MDHEN and SYDVKM. CDR3 length: 16 residues. In nucleotides, the CDR3 is TGTGCCAGCAGCCCCCTACTTCAGGGGGAGAGGAATGAGCAGTTCTTC. Translating it yields CASSPLLQGERNEQFF.

The CDR3 loop is CASSYSVTKNIQYF. DNA of the CDR3: TGTGCCAGCAGTTACTCTGTGACCAAAAACATTCAGTACTTC. The genes are TRBV6-5 and TRBJ2-4, with D unresolved. Germline V gene sequence: CDR1 MNHEY, CDR2 SVGAGI. V was cut by 0 bases and J by 2 bases, with 5 bases left in between. This CDR3 contains 14 residues.

The chain recombines TRBV19 with TRBJ2-1, with TRBD2 matching 7 bases. This CDR3 spans 14 amino acids. Looked up from germline, CDR1 is LNHDA and CDR2 is SQIVND (reference sequence). The junction had 8 bases not matched to a gene; V was cut back by 5 bases and J by 7 bases. Here the CDR3 DNA reads TGTGCCAGTAGTCGACGGGAGGCTCTTAATGAGCAGTTCTTC. This gives the protein CASSRREALNEQFF.